A single sample gave rise to the 10 T cell receptor beta chains below, sequenced in a study of tumor-infiltrating lymphocytes in primary liver carcinoma. Out of unsorted whole blood came the blood RNA, and germline DNA was extracted as well. The investigators made TCR beta cDNA from approximately 510 ng total RNA, using a constant-region primer. The TCR beta library was amplified through three nested multiplex PCR rounds in a modified ARM-PCR procedure. Primers for the first two PCR rounds were TRBV1-TRBV30 forward primers and a C-beta reverse primer (about 9 cycles per round). MiXCR, applied by TCRdb to the multiplex PCR reads, yields one record per CDR3 protein. This sample has approximately 320,000 distinct CDR3 sequences, with about three fifths found just once. Sequences were obtained from peripheral blood. These receptors were collected from a woman aged 25 to 39 with primary liver carcinoma and hepatitis B virus infection.

In the case of this clonotype: With a much larger clone just one base away, this may be a read error. V gene TRBV12-3 or TRBV12-4 combines with J gene TRBJ1-5; D unresolved. Trimming cost V 6 bases and J 7 bases, with 10 bases left between them. The CDR3 extends over 12 amino acids. The CDR3 is CASSDMGQPQHF. DNA for the CDR3: TGTGCCAGCAGCGACATGGGGCAGCCCCAGCATTTT.

This clonotype occurred a few times. The J gene is TRBJ2-3, the V gene TRBV14; D gene uncertain. CDR1 is SGHDN, CDR2 FVKESK, per germline. CDR3 size: 14 residues. Trimming cost V 3 bases and J 4 bases, with 11 bases left between them. This CDR3 reads CASSQSVEPDTQYF. CDR3 coding DNA: TGTGCCAGCAGCCAGTCGGTAGAGCCAGATACGCAGTATTTT.

Details on this clonotype: Given a much more abundant clone one base away, this may be a read error. The rearrangement links TRBV4-1 to TRBJ2-1, with a possible D match to TRBD2 (8 bases). V was cut by 3 bases and J by 7 bases, with 19 bases left in between. CDR3 length: 16 residues. The germline V gene has CDR1 MGHRA and CDR2 YSYEKL. This CDR3 reads CASSHKDRASGNEQFF. DNA of the CDR3: TGCGCCAGCAGCCATAAAGACAGGGCTAGCGGGAATGAGCAGTTCTTC.

This clonotype showed up just a few times. The J gene is TRBJ2-1, the V gene TRBV29-1, with 12 bases lining up with TRBD2. The trim removed 5 bases at V and 10 bases at J, leaving 3 bases unmatched. CDR1 is SQVTM and CDR2 is ANQGSEA in the germline V gene. The CDR3 spans 12 residues. CDR3 bases: TGCAGCGTTAGACTAGCGGGAGAAGAGCAGTTCTTC. Its protein is CSVRLAGEEQFF.

The J gene is TRBJ1-4, the V gene TRBV7-8; D gene ambiguous. The V gene lost 0 bases and the J gene lost 6 bases, with 20 bases spanning the gap. CDR1 and CDR2 (germline): SGHVS, FQNEAQ. CDR3 length: 18 amino acids. Here the CDR3 DNA reads TGTGCCAGCAGCTTAGCCTCGTTCCTTATCGATGAAGATGAAAAACTGTTTTTT. Protein product: CASSLASFLIDEDEKLFF.

This clonotype has a single count. V gene TRBV5-1 combines with J gene TRBJ2-2; the match to TRBD1 covers 10 bases. This CDR3 contains 16 residues. The junction had 8 bases not matched to a gene; V was cut back by 7 bases and J by 2 bases. Germline CDR1 SGHRS, CDR2 YFSETQ. The CDR3 DNA is TGCGCCAGCCGGCACGACAGGGGGCTAAACACCGGGGAGCTGTTTTTT. This gives the protein CASRHDRGLNTGELFF.

This clonotype was seen at least ten times. This chain links TRBV4-3 with TRBJ2-1, with a possible D match to TRBD2 (5 bases). The CDR3 runs to 18 residues. The germline gives CDR1 LGHNA, CDR2 YSLEER. Trimming removed 0 bases at V and 0 bases at J, with 15 bases between. The CDR3 protein is CASSQDSLAYSSYNEQFF. The CDR3 nucleotides are TGCGCCAGCAGCCAAGATAGCCTAGCTTATAGCTCCTACAATGAGCAGTTCTTC.

Details on this clonotype: Given a much more abundant clone one base away, this may be a read error. The rearrangement uses TRBV5-4 and TRBJ2-7, with a tentative D call TRBD1 (6 bases). The CDR3 is 13 amino acids. CDR1 and CDR2 (germline): SGHNT, YYREEE (reference sequence). The DNA of the CDR3 is TGTGCCAGCAGCTCCGGACAGTACTACAAGCAGTACTTC. Encoded protein: CASSSGQYYKQYF.

This clonotype was counted ten times or more. This chain connects TRBV6-1 to TRBJ2-1; D possibly corresponds to TRBD2 (5 bases). CDR1 is MNHNS and CDR2 is SASEGT in the germline V gene. V dropped 4 bases and J dropped 6 bases, with 7 bases sitting between them. The CDR3 extends over 12 amino acids. CDR3 in amino acids: CASSGGSNEQFF. As DNA, the CDR3 is TGTGCCAGCAGTGGAGGGAGCAATGAGCAGTTCTTC.

On this clonotype: This may stem from a read error, because a much larger clone lies one nucleotide away. This CDR3 is CAWSVMGYGHTF. The CDR3 DNA is TGTGCCTGGAGTGTAATGGGCTATGGCCACACCTTC. V and J are TRBV30 and TRBJ1-2, with D unclear. The CDR3 is made up of 12 amino acids. CDR1 is GTSNPN and CDR2 is SVGIG in the germline V gene (reference sequence).